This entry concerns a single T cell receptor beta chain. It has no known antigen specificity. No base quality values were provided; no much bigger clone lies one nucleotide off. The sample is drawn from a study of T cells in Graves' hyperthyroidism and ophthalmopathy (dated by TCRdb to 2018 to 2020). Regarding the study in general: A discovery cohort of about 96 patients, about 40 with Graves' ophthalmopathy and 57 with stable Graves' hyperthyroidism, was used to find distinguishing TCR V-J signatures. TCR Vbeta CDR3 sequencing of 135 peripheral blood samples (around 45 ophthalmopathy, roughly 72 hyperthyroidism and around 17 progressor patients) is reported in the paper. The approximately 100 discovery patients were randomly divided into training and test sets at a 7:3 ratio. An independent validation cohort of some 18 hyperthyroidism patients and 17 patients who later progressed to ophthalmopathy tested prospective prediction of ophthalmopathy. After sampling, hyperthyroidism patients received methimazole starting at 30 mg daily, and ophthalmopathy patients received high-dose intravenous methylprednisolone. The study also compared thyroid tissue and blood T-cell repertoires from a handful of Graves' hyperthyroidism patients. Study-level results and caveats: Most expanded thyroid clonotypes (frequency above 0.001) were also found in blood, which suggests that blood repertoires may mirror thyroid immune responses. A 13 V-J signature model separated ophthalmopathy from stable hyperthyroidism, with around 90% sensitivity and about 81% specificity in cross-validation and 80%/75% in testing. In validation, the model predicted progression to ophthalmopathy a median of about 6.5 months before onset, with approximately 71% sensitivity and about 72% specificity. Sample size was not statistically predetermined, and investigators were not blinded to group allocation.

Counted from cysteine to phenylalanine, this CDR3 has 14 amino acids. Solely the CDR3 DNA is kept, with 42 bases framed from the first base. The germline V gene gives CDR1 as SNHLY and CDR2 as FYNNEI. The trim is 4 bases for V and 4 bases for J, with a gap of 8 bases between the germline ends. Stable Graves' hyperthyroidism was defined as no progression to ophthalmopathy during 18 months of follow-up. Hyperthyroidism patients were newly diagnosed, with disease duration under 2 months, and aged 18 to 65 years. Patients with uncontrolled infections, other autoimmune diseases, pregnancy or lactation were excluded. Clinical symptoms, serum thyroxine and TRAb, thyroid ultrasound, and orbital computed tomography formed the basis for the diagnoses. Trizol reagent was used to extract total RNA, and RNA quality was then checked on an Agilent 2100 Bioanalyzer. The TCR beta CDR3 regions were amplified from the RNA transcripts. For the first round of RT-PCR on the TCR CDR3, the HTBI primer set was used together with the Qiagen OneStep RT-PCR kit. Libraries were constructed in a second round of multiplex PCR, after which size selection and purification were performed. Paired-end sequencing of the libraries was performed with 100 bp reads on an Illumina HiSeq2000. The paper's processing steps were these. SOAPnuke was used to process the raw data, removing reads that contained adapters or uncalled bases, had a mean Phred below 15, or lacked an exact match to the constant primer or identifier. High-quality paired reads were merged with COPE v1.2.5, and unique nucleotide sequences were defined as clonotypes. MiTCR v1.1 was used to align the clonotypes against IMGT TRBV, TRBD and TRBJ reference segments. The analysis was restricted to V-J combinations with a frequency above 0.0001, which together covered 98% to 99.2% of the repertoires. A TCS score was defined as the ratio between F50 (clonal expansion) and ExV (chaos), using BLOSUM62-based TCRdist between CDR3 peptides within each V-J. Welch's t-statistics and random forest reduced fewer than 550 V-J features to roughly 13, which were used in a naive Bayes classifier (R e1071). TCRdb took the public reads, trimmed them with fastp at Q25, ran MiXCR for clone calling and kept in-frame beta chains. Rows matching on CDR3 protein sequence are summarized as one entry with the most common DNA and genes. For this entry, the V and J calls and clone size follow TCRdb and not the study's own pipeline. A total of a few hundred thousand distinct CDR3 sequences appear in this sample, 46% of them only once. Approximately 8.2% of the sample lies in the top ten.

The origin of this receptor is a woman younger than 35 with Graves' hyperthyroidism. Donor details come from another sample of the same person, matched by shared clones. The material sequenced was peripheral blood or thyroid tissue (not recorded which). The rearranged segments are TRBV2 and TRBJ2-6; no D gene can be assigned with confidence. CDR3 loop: CASSGPTGANVLTF. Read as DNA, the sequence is TGTGCCAGCAGTGGGCCGACAGGGGCCAACGTCCTGACTTTC. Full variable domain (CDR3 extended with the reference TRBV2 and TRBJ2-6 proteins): EPEVTQTPSHQVTQMGQEVILRCVPISNHLYFYWYRQILGQKVEFLVSFYNNEISEKSEIFDDQFSVERPDGSNFTLKIRSTKLEDSAMYFCASSGPTGANVLTFGAGSRLTVL.